The 5 T cell receptor beta chains below come from one sample, sequenced in a study of blood T cell repertoires in COVID-19. The data were produced by immunoSEQ multiplex PCR, yet TCRdb's version contains in-frame clones alone and is incomplete. The table lists around 170,000 clones, roughly nine tenths of them singletons. Sequencing used peripheral blood. These receptors were taken from a woman in her seventies with acute or convalescent COVID-19.

This chain joins TRBV5-5 and TRBJ2-1; 10 nucleotides match TRBD1. This CDR3 comprises 16 residues. Germline V gene data show CDR1 as SGHKS and CDR2 as YYEKEE (reference sequence). After removal of 4 bases from V and 4 bases from J, the junction contained 8 bases not matched to a gene. The DNA for the CDR3 is TGTGCCAGCAGCCCGCGCCGGACAGGGGGTTACAATGAGCAGTTCTTC. It codes for CASSPRRTGGYNEQFF. Supplemented by reference TRBV5-5 and TRBJ2-1, the full variable domain reads DAGVTQSPTHLIKTRGQQVTLRCSPISGHKSVSWYQQVLGQGPQFIFQYYEKEERGRGNFPDRFSARQFPNYSSELNVNALLLGDSALYLCASSPRRTGGYNEQFFGPGTRLTVL.

This chain uses TRBV18 with TRBJ2-2, with D possibly matching TRBD1 (6 bases). Trimming stripped 4 bases from V and 4 bases from J, with 10 bases between. Germline values: CDR1 KGHSH, CDR2 LQKENI. CDR3 length: 14 amino acids. CDR3 region: CASSQTGRTGELFF. CDR3 nucleotides: TGTGCCAGCTCACAAACAGGGCGCACCGGGGAGCTGTTTTTT.

This rearrangement joins TRBV7-8 to TRBJ1-2; TRBD1 agrees at 9 bases. Trimming took 1 base from V and 5 from J; bases not matched to a gene: 8. The CDR3 is made up of 16 amino acids. The V gene's germline CDR1 is SGHVS and CDR2 FQNEAQ. DNA for the CDR3: TGTGCCAGCAGCTTAGGCTTGGGACAGGGCGGGTATGGCTACACCTTC. It is translated as CASSLGLGQGGYGYTF.

J is TRBJ1-2 and V is TRBV7-9; 7 bases line up with TRBD1. The J segment lost 4 bases and the V segment lost 3 bases, leaving 8 bases of the junction unmatched. This CDR3 comprises 15 residues. CDR1 and CDR2 (germline): SEHNR, FQNEAQ (reference sequence). CDR3 DNA: TGTGCCAGCAGCTTCTTGGACAGGACCCGCTATGGCTACACCTTC. This codes for CASSFLDRTRYGYTF. Full variable domain (missing parts from reference TRBV7-9 and TRBJ1-2): DTGVSQNPRHKITKRGQNVTFRCDPISEHNRLYWYRQTLGQGPEFLTYFQNEAQLEKSRLLSDRFSAERPKGSFSTLEIQRTEQGDSAMYLCASSFLDRTRYGYTFGSGTRLTVV.

J is TRBJ2-3 and V is TRBV28, with D perhaps TRBD2 (5 bases). The CDR3 is 14 residues long. The germline V gene has CDR1 MDHEN and CDR2 SYDVKM. V lost 5 bases to trimming and J lost 4 bases, with 13 bases between them. The CDR3 protein is CASSKRKAADTQYF. The CDR3 nucleotides read TGTGCCAGCAGTAAACGGAAAGCGGCAGATACGCAGTATTTT.